Presented here are 10 T cell receptor beta chains from one specimen sequenced in a study of siplizumab effects on memory and regulatory T cells. Here immunoSEQ multiplex PCR was the method, and the copy in TCRdb shows in-frame clones only, minus some. This table has 85,000 to 130,000 clones, more than 85% appearing once. The sequenced sample consisted of CD4+ T cells sorted from blood. All receptors come from a human donor in good health. Some clones in this sample may be carry-over from other donors' samples.

The rearrangement uses TRBV6-1 and TRBJ2-7; D is ambiguous. The germline V gene has CDR1 MNHNS and CDR2 SASEGT. V shed 7 bases and J shed 0 bases, with 13 bases lying between them. The CDR3 sequence is 14 residues long. The CDR3 is CASISSLSSYEQYF. In nucleotides, the CDR3 is TGTGCCAGCATATCAAGTTTAAGCTCCTACGAGCAGTACTTC.

The gene calls are TRBV9 and TRBJ2-1; D is uncertain. Germline lookup yields CDR1 SGDLS and CDR2 YYNGEE. The CDR3 has 13 residues. Trimming pared 0 bases from V and 5 bases from J, leaving 6 bases between. The CDR3 region has the DNA TGTGCCAGCAGCGTAGACCATGACAATGAGCAGTTCTTC. It codes for CASSVDHDNEQFF.

The V and J genes are TRBV9 and TRBJ2-2; unclear D gene. V gave up 4 bases and J gave up 7 bases, with 11 bases separating them. CDR1 and CDR2 (germline): SGDLS, YYNGEE. The CDR3 contains 13 residues. In DNA, the CDR3 is TGTGCCAGCAGCCCCCAGTTAAACGGGGAGCTGTTTTTT. Its translation: CASSPQLNGELFF.

The chain links TRBV4-2 to TRBJ2-1, with 12 positions matching TRBD2. Germline CDR1 is LGHNA and CDR2 is YNFKEQ. V was clipped by 7 bases and J by 6 bases; unmatched bases: 4. The CDR3 runs to 14 residues. The DNA for the CDR3 is TGTGCCAGCAATCGACTAGCGGGGGCCAATGAGCAGTTCTTC. This translates into CASNRLAGANEQFF.

This sequence joins TRBV5-1 and TRBJ2-1; TRBD2 matches 10 bases. J lost 0 bases, V lost 2 bases, and 11 bases had no gene match. Looked up from germline, CDR1 is SGHRS and CDR2 is YFSETQ. This CDR3 has 19 residues. This CDR3 reads CASSFTSGVGLSSYNEQFF. The CDR3 DNA reads TGCGCCAGCAGCTTCACTAGCGGGGTGGGGCTCAGCTCCTACAATGAGCAGTTCTTC. The variable domain in full, with the rest retrieved from reference TRBV5-1 and TRBJ2-1, is KAGVTQTPRYLIKTRGQQVTLSCSPISGHRSVSWYQQTPGQGLQFLFEYFSETQRNKGNFPGRFSGRQFSNSRSEMNVSTLELGDSALYLCASSFTSGVGLSSYNEQFFGPGTRLTVL.

The chain combines TRBV7-9 with TRBJ2-5; 15 bases are shared with TRBD2. The V and J ends lost 2 bases and 5 bases, in that order; junction bases with no gene match: 6. Per germline, CDR1 SEHNR and CDR2 FQNEAQ (reference sequence). This CDR3 region has 17 residues. In DNA form, the CDR3 reads TGTGCCAGCAGCTTAAGGACTAGCGGGAGGGTTATGGAGACCCAGTACTTC. Residues: CASSLRTSGRVMETQYF.

In nucleotides, the CDR3 is TGTGCCAGCTCACCACAGACAGGGTTCGGTCAGCCCCAGCATTTT. Translated: CASSPQTGFGQPQHF. V is TRBV18 and J is TRBJ1-5, with TRBD1 matching over 7 bases. The CDR3 is 15 residues long. With V trimmed by 1 base and J by 6 bases, 6 bases remained unmatched. The V gene's germline CDR1 is KGHSH and CDR2 LQKENI.

The chain is built from TRBV5-8 and TRBJ2-3; 8 bases are a match to TRBD2. Trimming took 4 bases from V and 5 from J; bases not matched to a gene: 15. Germline-derived CDR1 and CDR2 are SGHTS and YDEGEE. The CDR3 loop spans 17 amino acids. This chain's CDR3 is CASSPGGGRLAVDTQYF. The CDR3 nucleotides are TGTGCCAGCAGCCCCGGGGGGGGAAGACTAGCTGTAGATACGCAGTATTTT.

The chain carries TRBV25-1 and TRBJ2-2, with D maybe TRBD2 (6 bases). There are 14 residues in the CDR3. Trimming cost V 11 bases and J 4 bases, with 17 bases left between them. Germline V lookup: CDR1 MGHDK, CDR2 SYGVNS. CDR3 amino acids: CACLEGPLTGELFF. CDR3 nucleotide sequence: TGTGCCTGCCTGGAGGGACCCCTCACCGGGGAGCTGTTTTTT.

The rearrangement joins TRBV7-3 to TRBJ2-5; TRBD1 or TRBD2 may be the D gene (5 bases each). This CDR3 region has 13 residues. CDR1 and CDR2 (germline): SGHTA, FQGTGA. Trimming took off 5 bases at V and 2 bases at J, with 9 bases between the two ends. The CDR3 bases are TGTGCCAGCAGCAGGGGAGTTCAAGAGACCCAGTACTTC. The encoded protein is CASSRGVQETQYF.